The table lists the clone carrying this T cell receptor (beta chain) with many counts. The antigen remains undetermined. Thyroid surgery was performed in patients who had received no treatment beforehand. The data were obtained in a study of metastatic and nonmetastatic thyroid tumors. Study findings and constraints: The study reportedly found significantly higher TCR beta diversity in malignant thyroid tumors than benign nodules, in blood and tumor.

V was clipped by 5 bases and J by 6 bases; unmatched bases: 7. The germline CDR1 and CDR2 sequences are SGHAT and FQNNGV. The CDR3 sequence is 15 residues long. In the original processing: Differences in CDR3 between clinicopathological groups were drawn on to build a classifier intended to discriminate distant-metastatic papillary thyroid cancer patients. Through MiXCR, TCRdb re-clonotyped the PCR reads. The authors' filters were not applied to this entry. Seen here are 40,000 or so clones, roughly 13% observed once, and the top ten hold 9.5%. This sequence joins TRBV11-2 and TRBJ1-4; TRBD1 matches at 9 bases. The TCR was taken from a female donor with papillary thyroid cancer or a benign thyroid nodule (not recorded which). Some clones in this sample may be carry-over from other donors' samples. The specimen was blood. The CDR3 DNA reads TGTGCCAGCAGCGACCGGGACAGGGCTGATGAAAAACTGTTTTTT. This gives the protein CASSDRDRADEKLFF.